This passage covers 23 T cell receptor beta chains from one sample sequenced in a study of cytomegalovirus exposure and HLA in healthy donors. PCR employed 60 Vbeta and 13 Jbeta primers. Assay used: immunoSEQ multiplex PCR; TCRdb lists only in-frame clones, some missing. The sample includes about 170,000 clones, around 85% seen only once; the top ten take under 3%. The sequenced sample was PBMCs. The receptors derive from a male donor in good health and CMV-seronegative.

This clone was recorded once. The chain is built from TRBV13 and TRBJ2-5; no reliable D call. Germline CDR1 and CDR2: PRHDT and FYEKMQ (reference sequence). The CDR3 loop spans 15 amino acids. Trimming took 6 bases from V and 2 from J, leaving 16 bases between them. CDR3 nucleotide sequence: TGTGCCAGCAGATTAAAAGGAGAGACTCAAGAGACCCAGTACTTC. Translation: CASRLKGETQETQYF.

This sequence joins TRBV4-2 and TRBJ2-7; possible D gene TRBD2, 7 bases. The CDR3 extends over 16 amino acids. The V and J ends lost 0 bases and 2 bases respectively, with 14 bases between them. Germline V gene lookup returns CDR1 LGHNA and CDR2 YNFKEQ. CDR3 protein: CASSQDFGGPPYEQYF. In nucleotides, the CDR3 is TGTGCCAGCAGCCAAGATTTCGGGGGGCCCCCCTACGAGCAGTACTTC.

V usage is TRBV5-1 and J usage is TRBJ1-1; 8 nucleotides agree with TRBD1. With 0 bases clipped from V and 8 bases from J, the junction kept 3 bases outside the gene matches. Germline V gives CDR1 SGHRS, CDR2 YFSETQ. The CDR3 covers 13 residues. For the CDR3, the DNA is TGCGCCAGCAGCTTGGCGGACAGGGCCGAAGCTTTCTTT. Amino acid sequence: CASSLADRAEAFF. Full variable domain (outside the CDR3, taken from reference TRBV5-1 and TRBJ1-1): KAGVTQTPRYLIKTRGQQVTLSCSPISGHRSVSWYQQTPGQGLQFLFEYFSETQRNKGNFPGRFSGRQFSNSRSEMNVSTLELGDSALYLCASSLADRAEAFFGQGTRLTVV.

This sequence joins TRBV15 and TRBJ1-1, with TRBD1 identical over 8 bases. Trimming cost V 2 bases and J 12 bases; bases outside gene matches: 5. Germline values: CDR1 LNHNV, CDR2 YYDKDF (reference sequence). This CDR3 spans 12 amino acids. CDR3 in DNA: TGTGCCACCAGCAGATCGGGACAGGACCCTTTCTTT. As protein: CATSRSGQDPFF.

The chain couples TRBV5-6 to TRBJ1-5, with TRBD1 as a possible D gene (6 bases). Germline assignment: CDR1 SGHDT and CDR2 YYEEEE. The germline V and J ends were trimmed by 4 bases and 4 bases, with 15 bases remaining between them. This CDR3 comprises 15 residues. Here the CDR3 reads CASSATGLGNQPQHF. The CDR3 DNA sequence: TGTGCCAGCAGCGCTACAGGGTTAGGGAATCAGCCCCAGCATTTT.

This clone was seen only a few times. The rearrangement links TRBV5-4 to TRBJ2-3; tentative D call: TRBD2 (7 bases). Trimming took off 4 bases at V and 0 bases at J, with 12 bases between the two ends. Per the germline V gene, CDR1 is SGHNT and CDR2 is YYREEE (reference sequence). This CDR3 comprises 15 residues. CDR3 loop: CASSLGGASTDTQYF. CDR3 nucleotide sequence: TGTGCCAGCAGCCTTGGGGGGGCTAGCACAGATACGCAGTATTTT.

This chain joins TRBV10-2 and TRBJ2-1; TRBD1 agrees at 10 bases. V lost 4 bases to trimming and J lost 6 bases; unmatched junction nucleotides: 0. Germline loops: CDR1 WSHSY, CDR2 SAAADI. The CDR3 covers 13 residues. CDR3 sequence: CASSGTGGNEQFF. CDR3 in DNA: TGCGCCAGCAGTGGGACAGGGGGCAATGAGCAGTTCTTC.

The chain joins TRBV6-5 to TRBJ2-5; perhaps TRBD1 as D (6 bases). The J call is in doubt because the DNA end fits TRBJ2-7 better. Germline V gene lookup returns CDR1 MNHEY and CDR2 SVGAGI. There are 11 residues in the CDR3. The CDR3 loop is CASSQGNEQYF. The CDR3 DNA follows: TGTGCCAGCAGTCAGGGGAACGAGCAGTACTTC.

The genes are TRBV10-3 and TRBJ1-1; D may be TRBD1 (6 bases). Trimming cost V 10 bases and J 4 bases, with 16 bases left between them. This CDR3 region has 13 residues. The germline V gene encodes CDR1 ENHRY and CDR2 SYGVKD. CDR3 sequence reads: CATVQGTGTEAFF. CDR3 DNA sequence: TGTGCCACCGTGCAGGGGACGGGCACTGAAGCTTTCTTT.

Written as DNA, the CDR3 is TGTGCCAGCAGTTTACCGGGGGGGGATACGCAGTATTTT. Protein product: CASSLPGGDTQYF. The rearrangement links TRBV27 to TRBJ2-3; TRBD2 aligns across 8 bases. Losses at the gene ends were 2 bases for V and 6 bases for J; bases not matched to a gene: 1. CDR1 is MNHEY, CDR2 SMNVEV, per germline (reference sequence). This CDR3 has 13 amino acids.

This clone has a single count. The chain couples TRBV5-1 to TRBJ1-1, with D possibly matching TRBD1 (5 bases). Trimming pared 1 base from V and 1 base from J, leaving 17 bases between. The CDR3 spans 17 residues. Germline V lookup: CDR1 SGHRS, CDR2 YFSETQ. CDR3 sequence (DNA): TGCGCCAGCAGCTTGTTTCCCAGACAGTCAGCGAACACTGAAGCTTTCTTT. Its protein product is CASSLFPRQSANTEAFF.

This clone was counted a single time. The V call is TRBV5-1, the J call TRBJ1-4; a possible D gene is TRBD1 (5 bases). Germline values: CDR1 SGHRS, CDR2 YFSETQ. V was shortened by 1 base and J by 5 bases, with 9 bases between the two germline ends. The CDR3 spans 14 residues. The CDR3 reads CASSLYGGNEKLFF. CDR3 DNA: TGCGCCAGCAGCTTGTATGGGGGGAATGAAAAACTGTTTTTT.

The chain couples TRBV7-9 to TRBJ2-4; D uncertain. This CDR3 contains 19 residues. Trimming took off 5 bases at V and 0 bases at J, with 23 bases between the two ends. Germline values: CDR1 SEHNR, CDR2 FQNEAQ (reference sequence). CDR3 sequence reads: CASSVNPSKRWLAKNIQYF. The CDR3, as DNA: TGTGCCAGCAGCGTAAACCCTTCTAAGCGTTGGTTAGCCAAAAACATTCAGTACTTC.

CDR3 sequence reads: CASSGTDNSPLHF. The CDR3 DNA follows: TGCGCCAGCTCCGGGACAGATAATTCACCCCTCCACTTT. This chain uses TRBV10-2 with TRBJ1-6; TRBD1 matches at 7 bases. After removal of 8 bases from V and 5 bases from J, the junction contained 3 bases not matched to a gene. The CDR3 runs to 13 residues. The germline V gene has CDR1 WSHSY and CDR2 SAAADI.

The V and J genes are TRBV6-5 and TRBJ2-1; a weak D match, TRBD1 (6 bases). Germline V lookup: CDR1 MNHEY, CDR2 SVGAGI. The CDR3 runs to 15 residues. Trimming left V 5 bases short and J 0 bases short, with 11 bases between. The CDR3 reads CASSVDRSSYNEQFF. Here the CDR3 DNA reads TGTGCCAGCAGTGTAGACAGGAGCTCCTACAATGAGCAGTTCTTC.

Of note for this clone: The same CDR3 can be traced to other DNA sequences in this sample. CDR3 residues: CASSPSFPGTDTQYF. DNA of the CDR3: TGTGCCAGCAGCCCGTCTTTTCCGGGCACAGATACGCAGTATTTT. This chain connects TRBV7-7 to TRBJ2-3; D remains unclear. This CDR3 region has 15 residues. The germline V gene has CDR1 SSHAT and CDR2 FNYEAQ (reference sequence). Between the trimmed V and J ends, which lost 5 bases and 1 base, there was a span of 13 bases.

V gene TRBV2 combines with J gene TRBJ1-2; D possibly corresponds to TRBD1 (6 bases). Deletions cut 6 bases from V and 8 bases from J, with 22 bases between. Germline-derived CDR1 and CDR2 are SNHLY and FYNNEI. The CDR3 spans 15 residues. The CDR3 sequence is CASSLTLGGARGYTF. The CDR3 coding sequence is TGTGCCAGCAGCCTCACCCTCGGGGGGGCCAGAGGCTACACCTTC.

The rearrangement joins TRBV6-6 to TRBJ1-3; D gene ambiguous. V lost 5 bases and J 0 bases, leaving 8 bases between the germline ends. This CDR3 comprises 14 residues. In germline, CDR1 is MNHNY, CDR2 SVGAGI (reference sequence). CDR3 in amino acids: CASSHRGSGNTIYF. In DNA, the CDR3 is TGTGCCAGCAGTCACCGCGGCTCTGGAAACACCATATATTTT.

Here the CDR3 reads CASSSDRGFRGEQYF. As DNA, the CDR3 is TGTGCCAGCAGCTCGGACAGGGGATTTCGTGGCGAGCAGTACTTC. This chain joins TRBV7-6 and TRBJ2-7; 9 nucleotides agree with TRBD1. J was trimmed by 6 bases and V by 4 bases; bases with no gene match: 10. Germline V gene sequence: CDR1 SGHVS, CDR2 FNYEAQ. This CDR3 is 15 amino acids long.

This clone has a single count. The chain recombines TRBV7-2 with TRBJ1-4, with a weak D call TRBD1 (6 bases). Per germline, CDR1 SGHTA and CDR2 FQGNSA. This CDR3 is 14 amino acids long. The ends were cut back, 5 bases at V and 6 bases at J, with 13 bases in the middle. CDR3 in amino acids: CASSIGQHDEKLFF. The CDR3 DNA is TGTGCCAGCAGCATAGGACAGCACGATGAAAAACTGTTTTTT.

The chain uses TRBV11-3 and TRBJ2-7; tentatively, D is TRBD2 (5 bases). This CDR3 has 16 amino acids. Germline CDR1 and CDR2: SGHNT and YENEEA. V was pared by 5 bases and J by 6 bases, with 23 bases between. CDR3 loop: CASSMSGRAISGEQYF. Written as DNA, the CDR3 is TGTGCCAGCAGCATGAGTGGGCGGGCAATATCGGGCGAGCAGTACTTC.

The chain employs TRBV18 and TRBJ2-4; D might be TRBD2 (5 bases). Trimming removed 3 bases from V and 3 bases from J, with 12 bases in between. Germline CDR1 reads KGHSH; CDR2 reads LQKENI. The CDR3 runs to 15 residues. The CDR3 DNA sequence: TGTGCCAGCTCACCCTCTACGGGGATCAAAAACATTCAGTACTTC. Residues: CASSPSTGIKNIQYF.

The CDR3 sequence: CASSIVPVRGGPNSPLHF. The CDR3 nucleotides read TGTGCCAGTAGTATAGTTCCGGTGCGGGGAGGACCTAATTCACCCCTCCACTTT. This chain uses TRBV19 with TRBJ1-6; D remains ambiguous. The CDR3 consists of 18 residues. The germline V gene has CDR1 LNHDA and CDR2 SQIVND (reference sequence). Between the trimmed V and J ends, which lost 1 base and 6 bases, there was a span of 19 bases.